These 12 T cell receptor beta chains came from one sample sequenced in a study of post-analysis software for immune sequencing data (dated by TCRdb to about 2015). What the research found in general, with its limitations: A handful of TRBV segments, including TRBV5-6, TRBV5-1 and TRBV20-1, were significantly more frequent in patients than controls.

The method was PCR. TCRdb lists the instrument as Illumina HiSeq 2500. To reduce PCR and sequencing biases, unique molecular identifiers were incorporated into the TCR beta cDNA libraries. The public reads were reanalyzed by TCRdb: fastp trimming at Q25, MiXCR alignment, in-frame beta chains only. Records with the same CDR3 protein are collapsed into one entry carrying the most frequent genes and DNA. Across this sample there are almost 700,000 distinct CDR3 sequences, with 55% to 70% seen only once. Over 9% of the sample goes to the ten largest clones. Their recognized antigens are unknown. Source material: blood. These receptors all stem from a girl aged 2-10 years with multiple sclerosis.

The chain has TRBV29-1 and TRBJ2-5, with D perhaps matching TRBD1 or TRBD2 (5 bases each). The closer fit of TRBJ2-7 to the DNA end suggests the J call may be wrong. Looked up from germline, CDR1 is SQVTM and CDR2 is ANQGSEA. This CDR3 comprises 12 residues. CDR3 sequence reads: CSVVEGFHEQYF. Here the CDR3 DNA reads TGCAGCGTTGTCGAGGGGTTCCACGAGCAGTACTTC.

V usage is TRBV2 and J usage is TRBJ2-1, with D possibly matching TRBD2 (6 bases). Germline CDR1 reads SNHLY; CDR2 reads FYNNEI. This CDR3 is 15 amino acids long. The CDR3 protein is CAGRAGGSSYNEQFF. DNA for the CDR3: TGTGCTGGGCGAGCGGGTGGTAGCTCCTACAATGAGCAGTTCTTC.

The V gene is TRBV29-1, the J gene TRBJ2-5; a weak D match, TRBD2 (6 bases). Germline V CDR1 and CDR2: SQVTM, ANQGSEA. Trimming took 4 bases from V and 4 from J, leaving 16 bases between them. This CDR3 comprises 14 residues. For the CDR3, the DNA is TGCAGCGTTGGGGGACTGCGGGGTGGAGAGACCCAGTACTTC. This encodes CSVGGLRGGETQYF. Filled out from reference TRBV29-1 and TRBJ2-5, the complete variable domain reads SAVISQKPSRDICQRGTSLTIQCQVDSQVTMMFWYRQQPGQSLTLIATANQGSEATYESGFVIDKFPISRPNLTFSTLTVSNMSPEDSSIYLCSVGGLRGGETQYFGPGTRLLVL.

The chain links TRBV12-3 or TRBV12-4 to TRBJ2-2, with 8 bases matching TRBD1. The length of the CDR3 is 14 residues. Trimming took 7 bases from V and 11 from J; bases not matched to a gene: 12. The CDR3 DNA is TGTGCCAGCACCGACGGACAGGGAGGACGAGAGCTGTTTTTT. Protein product: CASTDGQGGRELFF.

This clonotype has only a few counts. The junction shows a germline mismatch at one end, possibly a read error. This chain links TRBV5-1 with TRBJ2-1; D is perhaps TRBD1 (6 bases). Germline CDR1 is SGHRS and CDR2 is YFSETQ. There are 13 residues in the CDR3. The CDR3 loop is CASGQLPHNEQFF. The DNA for the CDR3 is TGCGCCAGCGGACAGTTACCTCACAATGAACAGTTCTTC.

CDR3: CASSPASGGDYNEQFF. In DNA, the CDR3 is TGTGCCAGCAGTCCCGCTAGCGGGGGGGATTACAATGAGCAGTTCTTC. The rearrangement joins TRBV28 to TRBJ2-1, with 12 bases identical to TRBD2. CDR1 and CDR2 from the germline V gene are MDHEN and SYDVKM. Trimming took 5 bases from V and 4 from J; bases not matched to a gene: 6. This CDR3 contains 16 residues.

V and J are TRBV30 and TRBJ2-1; D gene unclear. With 7 bases removed from V and 1 base from J, the gap between germline ends came to 11 bases. The germline gives CDR1 GTSNPN, CDR2 SVGIG (reference sequence). The CDR3 contains 13 residues. The CDR3 DNA follows: TGTGCCTCATCTGGGGAATCCTACAATGAGCAGTTCTTC. Its protein is CASSGESYNEQFF.

J is TRBJ2-5 and V is TRBV3-1; maybe TRBD1 (5 bases). Trimming removed 3 bases from V and 4 bases from J, with 9 bases in between. CDR3 length: 13 residues. Per germline, CDR1 LGHDT and CDR2 YNNKEL (reference sequence). DNA for the CDR3: TGTGCCAGCAGCCAGGGCAGGGCAGAGACCCAGTACTTC. Protein: CASSQGRAETQYF.

This chain joins TRBV5-1 and TRBJ2-5; 7 positions agree with TRBD2. Germline CDR1 SGHRS, CDR2 YFSETQ. V trimming: 0 bases; J trimming: 1 base; junction bases outside the gene matches: 3. The length of the CDR3 is 15 residues. The DNA of the CDR3 is TGCGCCAGCAGCTTGGAAGCGGGACTCCAAGAGACCCAGTACTTC. Translation gives CASSLEAGLQETQYF. Full variable domain (missing parts from reference TRBV5-1 and TRBJ2-5): KAGVTQTPRYLIKTRGQQVTLSCSPISGHRSVSWYQQTPGQGLQFLFEYFSETQRNKGNFPGRFSGRQFSNSRSEMNVSTLELGDSALYLCASSLEAGLQETQYFGPGTRLLVL.

The genes are TRBV10-3 and TRBJ2-5; either TRBD1 or TRBD2 may supply D (5 bases each). Deletions cut 10 bases from V and 2 bases from J, with 14 bases between. The CDR3 loop spans 13 amino acids. Germline CDR1 reads ENHRY; CDR2 reads SYGVKD. The CDR3 DNA reads TGTGCCACCGGGGACGGTGAACAAGAGACCCAGTACTTC. Protein sequence: CATGDGEQETQYF.

The V and J genes are TRBV12-3 or TRBV12-4 and TRBJ1-1; TRBD1 matches 11 bases. The CDR3 consists of 18 residues. J was trimmed by 2 bases and V by 5 bases; bases with no gene match: 13. CDR3 amino acids: CASSPPDRGRWGNTEAFF. In DNA, the CDR3 is TGTGCCAGCAGTCCCCCGGACAGGGGGCGGTGGGGTAACACTGAAGCTTTCTTT.

Here the CDR3 DNA reads TGTGCCAGCAGCTGGGGCTTTCCGGTTCGAGCCAAAAACATTCAGTACTTC. Translating it yields CASSWGFPVRAKNIQYF. V and J are TRBV11-3 and TRBJ2-4, with D perhaps matching TRBD1 (5 bases). Germline V gives CDR1 SGHNT, CDR2 YENEEA. Trimming took off 4 bases at V and 0 bases at J, with 16 bases between the two ends. The CDR3 covers 17 residues. Combining the CDR3 with reference TRBV11-3 and TRBJ2-4 gives the whole variable domain EAGVVQSPRYKIIEKKQPVAFWCNPISGHNTLYWYLQNLGQGPELLIRYENEEAVDDSQLPKDRFSAERLKGVDSTLKIQPAELGDSAVYLCASSWGFPVRAKNIQYFGAGTRLSVL.